The 28 T cell receptor beta chains given below trace back to one sample, sequenced in a study of blood T cell repertoires in COVID-19. Sequencing used immunoSEQ multiplex PCR; TCRdb keeps in-frame clones, though not all of them. The repertoire holds around 330,000 clones, with about nine tenths as singletons. The sequencing sample was made of PBMCs or T cells enriched from blood (not recorded which). Every receptor here comes from a man between 60 and 75 years old who had recovered from COVID-19.

The chain employs TRBV6-2 or TRBV6-3 and TRBJ2-7; 11 bases line up with TRBD2. This CDR3 spans 16 amino acids. V was pared by 4 bases and J by 0 bases, with 5 bases of the junction left unmatched. Germline loops: CDR1 MNHEY, CDR2 SVGEGT. The CDR3 here is CASSLGLAAISYEQYF. CDR3 bases: TGTGCCAGCAGTTTGGGACTAGCGGCAATCTCCTACGAGCAGTACTTC.

The V call is TRBV4-2, the J call TRBJ1-1; D not certain. The V end lost 1 base, the J end lost 10 bases, and 16 bases lay between the germline ends. The CDR3 is 14 residues long. Germline V lookup: CDR1 LGHNA, CDR2 YNFKEQ. CDR3 in amino acids: CASSQVTTPRVAFF. CDR3 DNA: TGTGCCAGCAGCCAAGTTACCACCCCGAGGGTAGCTTTCTTT.

V is TRBV18 and J is TRBJ1-2, with TRBD1 as a possible D gene (6 bases). The V end was cut by 0 bases, the J end by 4 bases, with 15 bases between. CDR1 and CDR2 from the germline V gene are KGHSH and LQKENI. The CDR3 covers 16 residues. The CDR3 reads CASSPPPKGGIYGYTF. In nucleotides, the CDR3 is TGTGCCAGCTCACCACCCCCCAAAGGGGGAATCTATGGCTACACCTTC.

This chain connects TRBV4-2 to TRBJ1-4; 8 bases fit TRBD1. After removal of 4 bases from V and 7 bases from J, the junction contained 5 bases not matched to a gene. Germline lookup yields CDR1 LGHNA and CDR2 YNFKEQ. This CDR3 has 14 amino acids. CDR3 coding DNA: TGTGCCAGCAGCCTCGGGCAGGGGGCTGAAAAACTGTTTTTT. Translating it yields CASSLGQGAEKLFF.

For the CDR3, the DNA is TGCGCCAGCAACAATAACGGGGGGGCCCCCAATGAAGCTTTCTTT. As protein: CASNNNGGAPNEAFF. The chain has TRBV5-1 and TRBJ1-1; possibly TRBD1 for D (6 bases). The CDR3 is 15 amino acids. Germline V lookup: CDR1 SGHRS, CDR2 YFSETQ. Trimming removed 6 bases at V and 7 bases at J, with 22 bases between.

J is TRBJ1-2 and V is TRBV9, with 10 bases aligning to TRBD1. CDR3 length: 16 residues. In germline, CDR1 is SGDLS, CDR2 YYNGEE. J was trimmed by 0 bases and V by 3 bases; bases with no gene match: 5. As DNA, the CDR3 is TGTGCCAGCAGCGCAACGGACAGGGGGACTAACTATGGCTACACCTTC. It codes for CASSATDRGTNYGYTF.

J is TRBJ2-7 and V is TRBV28, with D perhaps matching TRBD1 (6 bases). V gave up 1 base and J gave up 6 bases, with 10 bases separating them. This CDR3 is built from 13 residues. Germline V gives CDR1 MDHEN, CDR2 SYDVKM. CDR3 DNA sequence: TGTGCCAGCAGTTTATCCCTCAGGGGCGAGCAGTACTTC. This codes for CASSLSLRGEQYF.

CDR3 sequence (DNA): TGTGCCAGCAGCTTCGCGACAGGGTTCGCCACTGAAGCTTTCTTT. Its protein product is CASSFATGFATEAFF. The chain recombines TRBV11-2 with TRBJ1-1; 7 nucleotides agree with TRBD1. CDR3 length: 15 residues. Unmatched junction bases numbered 8, after V lost 3 bases and J lost 4 bases. Germline assignment: CDR1 SGHAT and CDR2 FQNNGV.

The chain uses TRBV12-3 or TRBV12-4 and TRBJ2-1, with 8 nucleotides matching TRBD2. Trimming removed 10 bases from V and 8 bases from J; junction bases left unmatched: 7. The CDR3 is made up of 12 amino acids. Written as DNA, the CDR3 is TGTGCCACCCAGCGGGAGAGATATGAGCAGTTCTTC. Translating it yields CATQRERYEQFF.

The chain combines TRBV21-1 with TRBJ2-7; no DNA check was done on the table's D call, TRBD2. TRBV21-1 is a pseudogene locus. The CDR3 loop spans 14 amino acids. CDR3 bases: TGTGCCAGCAGCACTCGGGAAGCCCACTACGAGCAGTACTTC. Its translation: CASSTREAHYEQYF.

V and J are TRBV5-3 and TRBJ2-2; 7 positions agree with TRBD1. TRBV5-3 counts as an open reading frame of uncertain function. The CDR3 loop spans 18 amino acids. V lost 0 bases, J lost 0 bases, and 8 bases stayed unmatched. CDR3 residues: CARSLVNGTDPNTGELFF. The CDR3 DNA is TGTGCCAGAAGCTTGGTAAACGGGACAGACCCGAACACCGGGGAGCTGTTTTTT.

This clone appeared once. V gene TRBV4-1 combines with J gene TRBJ2-6, with unresolved D. Germline loops: CDR1 MGHRA, CDR2 YSYEKL. V was cut by 1 base and J by 2 bases, with 3 bases left in between. The CDR3 is 14 residues long. The CDR3 bases are TGCGCCAGCAGCCAAGCGGCTGGGGCCAACGTCCTGACTTTC. The encoded protein is CASSQAAGANVLTF.

The CDR3 DNA sequence: TGTGCCAGCCGCTATGGACTTGGTGAGACCCAGTACTTC. This translates into CASRYGLGETQYF. V gene TRBV2 combines with J gene TRBJ2-5; D may be TRBD2 (5 bases). V shed 8 bases and J shed 5 bases, with 15 bases lying between them. Per the germline V gene, CDR1 is SNHLY and CDR2 is FYNNEI. This CDR3 contains 13 residues.

The chain employs TRBV20-1 and TRBJ1-3; weak D call: TRBD1 (5 bases). The CDR3 sequence is 14 residues long. CDR1 and CDR2 from the germline V gene are DFQATT and SNEGSKA (reference sequence). V shed 3 bases and J shed 4 bases, with 13 bases lying between them. The CDR3 sequence: CSASPGQGGNTIYF. The CDR3 region has the DNA TGCAGTGCTAGTCCCGGCCAGGGAGGAAACACCATATATTTT.

J is TRBJ2-2 and V is TRBV27, with TRBD1 as a possible D gene (5 bases). The CDR3 contains 14 residues. CDR1 is MNHEY, CDR2 SMNVEV, per germline (reference sequence). With 2 bases removed from V and 2 bases from J, the gap between germline ends came to 6 bases. This chain's CDR3 is CASSLQGNTGELFF. CDR3 bases: TGTGCCAGCAGTTTACAGGGAAACACCGGGGAGCTGTTTTTT.

The chain links TRBV6-5 to TRBJ2-2; tentatively, D is TRBD2 (6 bases). The CDR3 sequence is 16 residues long. V lost 3 bases, J lost 6 bases, and 17 bases lay in between. Germline-derived CDR1 and CDR2 are MNHEY and SVGAGI. In DNA form, the CDR3 reads TGTGCCAGCAGTTATCCCTTCGGGGGAGGCCCCGGGGAGCTGTTTTTT. It codes for CASSYPFGGGPGELFF.

The rearrangement joins TRBV5-6 to TRBJ1-5; TRBD1 aligns across 11 bases. The junction had 8 bases not matched to a gene; V was cut back by 3 bases and J by 6 bases. Germline V gives CDR1 SGHDT, CDR2 YYEEEE. The CDR3 totals 16 residues. The CDR3 loop reads CASSWTGGRSSQPQHF. The CDR3 DNA sequence: TGTGCCAGCAGCTGGACAGGGGGCCGGTCGAGTCAGCCCCAGCATTTT.

The V call is TRBV5-4, the J call TRBJ1-1, with TRBD1 as a possible D gene (5 bases). The CDR3 sequence is 14 residues long. Germline CDR1 is SGHNT and CDR2 is YYREEE (reference sequence). V was cut by 5 bases and J by 6 bases, with 17 bases left in between. The DNA for the CDR3 is TGTGCCAGCAGTTGGGGAGGGGTGCCGGCTGAAGCTTTCTTT. Residues: CASSWGGVPAEAFF.

The V and J genes are TRBV2 and TRBJ2-5, with D perhaps matching TRBD2 (5 bases). There are 11 residues in the CDR3. V was shortened by 6 bases and J by 3 bases, with 5 bases between the two germline ends. Germline V gene data show CDR1 as SNHLY and CDR2 as FYNNEI. This CDR3 is CASRREETQYF. The DNA of the CDR3 is TGTGCCAGCAGGAGGGAAGAGACCCAGTACTTC.

The genes are TRBV28 and TRBJ2-5; D perhaps matches TRBD1 (5 bases). The CDR3 totals 15 residues. The germline CDR1 and CDR2 sequences are MDHEN and SYDVKM. The V gene lost 0 bases and the J gene lost 7 bases, with 15 bases spanning the gap. CDR3 sequence: CASSLWYAGKATQYF. CDR3 DNA: TGTGCCAGCAGTTTATGGTACGCAGGGAAGGCGACCCAGTACTTC. Full variable domain (rest looked up from reference TRBV28 and TRBJ2-5): DVKVTQSSRYLVKRTGEKVFLECVQDMDHENMFWYRQDPGLGLRLIYFSYDVKMKEKGDIPEGYSVSREKKERFSLILESASTNQTSMYLCASSLWYAGKATQYFGPGTRLLVL.

This clone has a single count. The genes are TRBV6-5 and TRBJ2-7; 13 bases are shared with TRBD2. This CDR3 region has 15 residues. The germline V gene has CDR1 MNHEY and CDR2 SVGAGI. V was clipped by 6 bases and J by 3 bases; unmatched bases: 5. CDR3 sequence reads: CASRNRLAGGYEQYF. The CDR3 DNA reads TGTGCCAGCAGGAACAGACTAGCGGGAGGCTACGAGCAGTACTTC.

This chain joins TRBV6-1 and TRBJ2-1; D is undetermined. The germline V gene has CDR1 MNHNS and CDR2 SASEGT. This CDR3 has 16 residues. V was clipped by 4 bases and J by 0 bases, with 13 bases between them. The CDR3, as DNA: TGTGCCAGCAGTGCGGTGGGCCAAAGCTCCTACAATGAGCAGTTCTTC. This translates into CASSAVGQSSYNEQFF.

The genes are TRBV6-5 and TRBJ2-7; no reliable D call. The CDR3 sequence is 12 residues long. Germline V lookup: CDR1 MNHEY, CDR2 SVGAGI. The ends were cut back, 11 bases at V and 2 bases at J, with 13 bases in the middle. The CDR3 nucleotides read TGTGCCGGCGGTCCCACAACCTACGAGCAGTACTTC. Protein product: CAGGPTTYEQYF.

The rearrangement uses TRBV6-5 and TRBJ2-2; a weak D match, TRBD2 (6 bases). CDR1 and CDR2 from the germline V gene are MNHEY and SVGAGI. The length of the CDR3 is 15 residues. Trimming stripped 4 bases from V and 3 bases from J, with 12 bases between. The CDR3 bases are TGTGCCAGCAGTTCATCTAGCGAGTACACCGGGGAGCTGTTTTTT. Translated, it gives CASSSSSEYTGELFF.

This chain connects TRBV29-1 to TRBJ2-1, with 7 bases identical to TRBD2. The CDR3 length is 21 residues. J lost 1 base, V lost 2 bases, and 23 bases had no gene match. Germline CDR1 reads SQVTM; CDR2 reads ANQGSEA. CDR3 coding DNA: TGCAGCGTTGAAAGAAGGTTCAGGGAGAGCGGGACCGAGGGATCCTACAATGAGCAGTTCTTC. It encodes CSVERRFRESGTEGSYNEQFF.

The V gene is TRBV11-2, the J gene TRBJ2-1, with 12 bases that match TRBD2. V was pared by 4 bases and J by 12 bases, with 10 bases of the junction left unmatched. Germline loops: CDR1 SGHAT, CDR2 FQNNGV. CDR3 length: 15 residues. This CDR3 reads CASSSWLAGGPGQFF. CDR3 nucleotides: TGTGCCAGCAGCTCGTGGCTAGCGGGAGGGCCTGGGCAGTTCTTC.

V is TRBV30 and J is TRBJ1-1; 8 bases are shared with TRBD1. V dropped 4 bases and J dropped 4; count of bases not matched to a gene: 2. CDR3 length equals 12 residues. Germline CDR1 GTSNPN, CDR2 SVGIG (reference sequence). This chain's CDR3 is CAWKGTGTEAFF. As DNA, the CDR3 is TGTGCCTGGAAAGGGACAGGCACTGAAGCTTTCTTT.

V gene TRBV11-1 combines with J gene TRBJ2-1; the D gene is possibly TRBD2 (6 bases). Trimming left V 5 bases short and J 2 bases short, with 13 bases between. The length of the CDR3 is 15 residues. Germline CDR1 is SGHAT and CDR2 is FQDESV (reference sequence). CDR3 residues: CASSGRREPYNEQFF. DNA for the CDR3: TGTGCCAGCAGCGGGCGGAGGGAGCCCTACAATGAGCAGTTCTTC.